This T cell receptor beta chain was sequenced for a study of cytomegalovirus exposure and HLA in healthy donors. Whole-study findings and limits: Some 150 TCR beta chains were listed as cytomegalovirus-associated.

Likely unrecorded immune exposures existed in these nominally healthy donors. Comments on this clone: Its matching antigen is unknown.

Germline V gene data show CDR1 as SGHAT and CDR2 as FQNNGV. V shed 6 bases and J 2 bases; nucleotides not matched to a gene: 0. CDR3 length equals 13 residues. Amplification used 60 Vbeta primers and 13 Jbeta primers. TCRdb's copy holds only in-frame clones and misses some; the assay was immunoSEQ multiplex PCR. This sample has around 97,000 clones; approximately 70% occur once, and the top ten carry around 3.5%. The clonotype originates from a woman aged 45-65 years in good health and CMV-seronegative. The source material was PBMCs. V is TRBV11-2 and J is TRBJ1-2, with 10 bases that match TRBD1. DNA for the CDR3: TGTGCCAGCAGGGGACAGGGGAACTATGGCTACACCTTC. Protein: CASRGQGNYGYTF.